This T cell receptor (beta chain) originates from a study of cytomegalovirus exposure and HLA in healthy donors. Whole-study results and caveats: Researchers had no immune exposure information except CMV serostatus available. In an earlier analysis, in some 540 donors, most V segments appeared productive either ~90% or ~30% of the time.

This clone was observed a few times. Its target is not known. PCR employed 60 Vbeta and 13 Jbeta primers. Using immunoSEQ multiplex PCR, the repertoire was profiled, and TCRdb retains in-frame clones only, with some absent. The table has about 160,000 clones, under 75% seen once. The V segment lost 4 bases and the J segment 3 bases; nucleotides outside the gene matches: 4. The CDR3 is 14 residues long. CDR1 is SGHDN, CDR2 FVKESK, per germline. The chain has TRBV14 and TRBJ1-2; 8 nucleotides agree with TRBD1. Sequences were obtained from PBMCs. This TCR derives from a man aged 35 to 55 in good health and CMV-seropositive. CDR3: CASSPTGGYYGYTF. In nucleotides, the CDR3 is TGTGCCAGCAGCCCCACAGGGGGTTACTATGGCTACACCTTC.